This entry is about one T cell receptor (beta chain). The target antigen is unknown. This record belongs to a study of shared clonotypes between healthy human individuals. Findings of the study overall: Clonotypes shared by all four sorted-subset donors had higher generation probabilities than non-shared clonotypes.

This CDR3 is 15 amino acids long. The germline gives CDR1 SGHTA, CDR2 FQGTGA. V lost 1 base, J lost 2 bases, and 0 bases stayed unmatched. Combination of CD45RO+ cells with CCR7-negative CD45RA+ TemRA cells was used for CD8 memory. For every subset, genomic DNA was evenly distributed across several immunoSEQ plates. This table comes from immunoSEQ multiplex PCR, and its TCRdb copy is limited to in-frame clones, with some not included. Of just under 95,000 clones listed, 60% to 75% are singletons. The receptor was isolated from a man aged 25-45 years in good health. Sequenced input: memory CD8+ T cells sorted from blood. Subset here: CD45RO+ cells pooled with CCR7-negative TemRA cells. The J gene is TRBJ2-1, the V gene TRBV7-3; 9 bases agree with TRBD2. The CDR3: CASSLIAGAYNEQFF. The CDR3 bases are TGTGCCAGCAGCTTAATAGCGGGAGCCTACAATGAGCAGTTCTTC.